A selection of T cell receptor beta chains follows, all from one sample in a study of T cell repertoires in cytomegalovirus infection. One entry per CDR3 protein, called by TCRdb with MiXCR from the reads. The sample gives roughly 130,000 distinct CDR3 sequences, 7% to 9.5% of which show up once; about 9.5% is in the top ten. Sequenced: PBMCs. Receptors were obtained from a human donor in good health (CMV status not recorded). Some clones in this sample may be carry-over from other donors' samples. Each CDR3 is given with its conserved first and last residue. Each record gives: D gene, J gene, clone size, V gene, CDR3 protein, CDR3 DNA. The D gene is left open where the match is weak. Clone size is not always given. Where it is, it says once, few, many or a class for expanded clones.

TRBD1 TRBJ2-1 many TRBV7-3 CASSPRTGRWSNEQFF TGTGCCAGCAGCCCTAGGACAGGGCGATGGAGCAATGAGCAGTTCTTC
TRBD1 TRBJ1-4 many TRBV12-3/TRBV12-4 CASSFHIGQGQQELFF TGTGCCAGCAGTTTCCATATAGGACAGGGACAACAAGAACTGTTTTTT
. TRBJ2-3 many TRBV10-3 CAISAEGGPTDTQYF TGTGCCATCAGTGCCGAGGGGGGGCCTACAGATACGCAGTATTTT
. TRBJ1-6 many TRBV14 CASSRSSYNSPLHF TGTGCCAGCAGTAGGAGCTCCTATAATTCACCCCTCCACTTT
TRBD1 TRBJ2-1 many TRBV28 CASSALDRENEQFF TGTGCCAGCAGTGCCCTGGACAGGGAAAATGAGCAGTTCTTC
. TRBJ1-1 few TRBV7-9 CASSSGFRNTEAFF TGTGCCAGCAGCTCAGGGTTTCGGAACACTGAAGCTTTCTTT
. TRBJ1-5 many TRBV28 CASGEFGQPQHF TGTGCCAGTGGGGAATTTGGTCAGCCCCAGCATTTT
TRBD1 TRBJ1-2 many TRBV7-2 CASSSRTGGMDGYTF TGTGCCAGCAGCTCCCGGACAGGGGGCATGGATGGCTACACCTTC
. TRBJ1-1 many TRBV7-8 CASSSQLNTEAFF TGTGCCAGCAGCTCCCAATTGAACACTGAAGCTTTCTTT
TRBD2 TRBJ2-7 many TRBV6-6 CASSNLSGGASYEQYF TGTGCCAGCAGTAATCTTAGCGGGGGGGCCTCCTACGAGCAGTACTTC
. TRBJ1-4 few TRBV7-9 CASRLGSTDNEKLFF TGTGCCAGCAGATTAGGAAGCACCGACAATGAAAAACTGTTTTTT
TRBD1 TRBJ2-1 many TRBV6-5 CASSPSGTAYNEQFF TGTGCCAGCAGCCCCTCCGGGACAGCCTACAATGAGCAGTTCTTC
. TRBJ1-2 . TRBV29-1 CSVGAGELYGYTF TGCAGCGTTGGGGCAGGGGAACTCTATGGCTACACCTTC
. TRBJ1-5 many TRBV7-9 CASSSGGKSNQPQHF TGTGCCAGCAGCTCTGGGGGTAAAAGCAATCAGCCCCAGCATTTT